This T cell receptor (beta chain) is drawn from a study of vaccination and CD4 T cells after COVID-19 (dated by TCRdb to the early 2020s). Turning to the overall study: The convalescent cohort included six males and four females, with two Hispanic individuals, seven Caucasians, two Asians and one multiracial person. Control cultures used a CEFX viral epitope pool as positive control, an HIV-1 Nef peptide pool as negative control, or no peptide. Post-COVID blood samples were collected from convalescent patients a median of roughly 100 days after diagnosis, with a range of about 30 to 180 days. Overlapping spike peptide pools from SARS-CoV-2 and from the common cold coronaviruses HCoV-NL63, HCoV-OC43 and HCoV-229E were used as culture stimuli. Participants received two doses of either the Pfizer-BioNTech BNT162b2 vaccine (n=8) or the Moderna mRNA-1273 vaccine (n=2). In approximately ten COVID-19 convalescent patients and several infection-naive healthy vaccine recipients, the spike-specific CD4+ TCR repertoire before mRNA vaccination was compared with the repertoire after mRNA vaccination. Post-vaccine blood samples were taken a median of approximately 70 days after the second vaccine dose, with a range of roughly 14 to 241 days. The study at large found these results: The median number of SARS-CoV-2-reactive clonotypes rose from 21 after infection to a few dozen after vaccination, but the change was not significant. Of the vaccine-specific clones found in convalescent patients, nearly all (304 of 307) were mono-reactive for SARS-CoV-2 spike instead of being cross-reactive with common cold coronaviruses. In convalescent patients, a median 86.3% of post-vaccine SARS-CoV-2-reactive clones were detected only after vaccination, and vaccine-specific priming was suggested by this finding. Relatively few convalescent patients were included in the study, and early timepoints after natural infection were not analyzed.

According to the study, the label for this sample's treatment or condition signals: roughly 10-day PBMC culture with coronavirus spike peptide pools or control peptides (ViraFEST assay). The study used the ViraFEST assay, which expanded antigen-specific T cells with peptide pools and then identified expanded clonotypes by TCR sequencing. Negative nucleocapsid antibody tests before and after vaccination confirmed that the healthy vaccine recipients had no prior SARS-CoV-2 infection. PBMCs were cultured at about 2 million per well in IMDM supplemented with approximately 4.7% human AB serum and 10 IU/ml IL-2, with about 10 ug/ml peptide pools added. On days 3 and 7, half of the culture medium was replaced with fresh IL-2-containing medium. CD4+ T cells were isolated after roughly nine days of culture through negative selection using the EasySep CD4+ T cell isolation kit. Ficoll-Paque Plus gradient centrifugation was used to isolate PBMCs from whole blood, and the isolated PBMCs were then either used fresh or cryopreserved at -140C. In general, triplicate wells were set up for every culture condition.

On this clonotype itself: What antigen it recognizes has not been identified. No quality values exist for individual bases; no much larger clone is one base distant.

The library was built by means of PCR. At the Johns Hopkins FTIC core, DNA from the cultured CD4+ T cells underwent TCR sequencing with the Oncomine TCR Beta short-read assay. The QIAamp micro DNA kit was used to extract genomic DNA from the cultured CD4+ T cells. Oncomine TCR Beta libraries from cultured CD4+ T cells were pooled with unique dual indexes and sequenced on an Illumina iSeq 100. Turning to the authors' computational methods: Non-productive sequences were filtered out, and CDR3s that did not start with C, did not end with F or W, or were shorter than 7 amino acids were discarded. Antigen-specific clonotypes were identified using the MANAFEST web application through comparison of peptide-stimulated wells with reference and other culture wells. For a clone to be called positive, the clone needed an FDR below 0.05, an odds ratio above 5, and a productive frequency above 0.1% in at least two of three replicate wells. A clonotype counted as cross-reactive if it showed significant expansion both in the SARS-CoV-2 spike wells and in at least one common cold coronavirus spike condition. Similarity between CDR3 sequences was evaluated in R version 3.6.1 using Levenshtein distances (stringdist) and unrooted phylogenetic trees (ape). TCRdb itself trimmed the public reads at Q25 with fastp, ran MiXCR and retained productive beta chains. Each record represents a unique CDR3 protein, reported with the most common genes and DNA among its rows. These V and J calls rely on TCRdb rather than the paper's analysis. Counted in this sample were approximately 9,300 distinct CDR3 sequences; nearly 25% of them appeared once. The top ten clones comprise 20% to 30% of the sample.

Trimming accounts for 4 bases at V and 5 bases at J, while the number of junction bases matched to no gene is 6. The CDR3 measures 15 amino acids from cysteine to phenylalanine. The CDR3 DNA has 45 bases and is translated from base 1. CDR1 and CDR2 are read off the germline V gene (reference sequence) as LNHDA and SQIVND. Sequenced material: CD4+ T cells from blood, cultured in vitro, taken before SARS-CoV-2 vaccination. The V gene is TRBV19 and the J gene is TRBJ2-2; the junction holds 8 bases that match TRBD1. The TCR originated in a human donor who received a COVID-19 vaccine. Here the CDR3 is given as CASSTTGTGTGELFF. In nucleotide form, the sequence is TGTGCCAGTAGTACAACCGGGACAGGAACCGGGGAGCTGTTTTTT.